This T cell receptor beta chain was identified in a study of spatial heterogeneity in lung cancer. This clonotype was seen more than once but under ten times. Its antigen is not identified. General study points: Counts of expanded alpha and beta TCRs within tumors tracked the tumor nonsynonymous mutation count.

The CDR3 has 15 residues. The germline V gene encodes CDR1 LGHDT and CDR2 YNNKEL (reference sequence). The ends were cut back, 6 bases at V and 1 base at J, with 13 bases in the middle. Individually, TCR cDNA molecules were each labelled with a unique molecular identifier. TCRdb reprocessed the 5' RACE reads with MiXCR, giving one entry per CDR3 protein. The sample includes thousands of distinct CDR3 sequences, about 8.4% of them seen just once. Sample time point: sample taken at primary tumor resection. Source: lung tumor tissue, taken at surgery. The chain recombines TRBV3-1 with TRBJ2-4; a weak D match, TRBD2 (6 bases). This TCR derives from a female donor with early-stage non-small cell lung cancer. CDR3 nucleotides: TGTGCCAGCAGGGGAGGAGGGGCCGCCAAAAACATTCAGTACTTC. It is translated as CASRGGGAAKNIQYF.